This TCR beta chain was sequenced for a study of T cells in Graves' hyperthyroidism and ophthalmopathy. Between the trimmed V and J ends, which lost 7 bases and 9 bases, there was a span of 13 bases. The CDR3 is made up of 12 amino acids. From germline, CDR1 is MNHEY and CDR2 SVGEGT. Broader study findings: Researchers found most expanded thyroid clonotypes above 0.001 in blood as well.

The CDR3 regions of TCR beta were amplified from RNA transcripts. With the HTBI primer set, the TCR CDR3 went through a first round of RT-PCR. TCRdb re-analysed the multiplex PCR reads in MiXCR, keeping a single row per CDR3 protein. The repertoire consists of 400,000 to 600,000 distinct CDR3 sequences, with about 16% occurring once and the leading ten covering over 25%. Note on this clonotype: Its antigen is undetermined.

Each person with ophthalmopathy scored at least 3 on the Clinical Activity Score, reached NOSPECS grade 4 or higher, and had been ill under 3 months. Fresh peripheral blood, roughly 9.6 ml, was the source of the PBMCs. The sequence came from a woman in her twenties or thirties with Graves' ophthalmopathy. The chain carries TRBV6-2 or TRBV6-3 and TRBJ1-5; D is uncertain. Material: blood. Written as DNA, the CDR3 is TGTGCCAGCATGCTCCTCGGAAGGCCCCAGCATTTT. Amino acids: CASMLLGRPQHF.